One and the same sample provided the 31 T cell receptor beta chains below, sequenced in a study of shared clonotypes between healthy human individuals. TCRdb keeps only in-frame clones here, not all; method: immunoSEQ multiplex PCR. The sample contains under 300,000 clones, over 60% of which appear only once. The material sequenced was memory CD4+ T cells sorted from blood. Subset given: CD45RA-negative fraction. The receptors here all came from a man under 40 in good health.

This chain connects TRBV2 to TRBJ2-5; D not resolved. Germline CDR1 is SNHLY and CDR2 is FYNNEI. With 4 bases removed from V and 1 base from J, the gap between germline ends came to 13 bases. The CDR3 runs to 15 residues. The CDR3 sequence is CASSGQVGLQETQYF. The CDR3, as DNA: TGTGCCAGCAGTGGGCAGGTTGGCCTCCAAGAGACCCAGTACTTC.

The V and J genes are TRBV5-1 and TRBJ2-1, with 9 bases identical to TRBD2. J gave up 6 bases and V 7 bases, and 5 bases lay outside the gene matches. The CDR3 is 13 residues long. Germline V lookup: CDR1 SGHRS, CDR2 YFSETQ. The DNA for the CDR3 is TGCGCCAGCGGATCGACTAGCGGCAATGAGCAGTTCTTC. Translated, it gives CASGSTSGNEQFF.

Turning to this clone: Other DNA sequences within the sample encode an identical CDR3. This sequence joins TRBV11-2 and TRBJ2-5, with D unclear. The germline gives CDR1 SGHAT, CDR2 FQNNGV. The CDR3 totals 13 residues. V gave up 1 base and J gave up 2 bases, with 5 bases separating them. CDR3 in DNA: TGTGCCAGCAGCTTAGGGGGACAAGAGACCCAGTACTTC. Translating gives CASSLGGQETQYF.

V gene TRBV28 combines with J gene TRBJ2-3, with a possible D match to TRBD2 (5 bases). The CDR3 contains 14 residues. Between the trimmed V and J ends, which lost 1 base and 4 bases, there was a span of 9 bases. CDR1 and CDR2 from the germline V gene are MDHEN and SYDVKM. CDR3 sequence (DNA): TGTGCCAGCAGTTTATCGCTAGCCCCAGATACGCAGTATTTT. Translation: CASSLSLAPDTQYF.

Only one count was recorded for this clone. V usage is TRBV9 and J usage is TRBJ1-3, with D unresolved. Trimming stripped 0 bases from V and 4 bases from J, with 23 bases between. The CDR3 is 19 residues long. CDR1 and CDR2 from the germline V gene are SGDLS and YYNGEE. CDR3 protein: CASSVGLGQSPSLGNTIYF. Written as DNA, the CDR3 is TGTGCCAGCAGCGTAGGCCTCGGGCAGAGTCCTAGTCTGGGAAACACCATATATTTT.

V and J are TRBV15 and TRBJ1-2; a weak D match, TRBD1 (5 bases). Germline CDR1 reads LNHNV; CDR2 reads YYDKDF (reference sequence). This CDR3 has 15 amino acids. Trimming pared 0 bases from V and 1 base from J, leaving 9 bases between. The CDR3 protein is CATSRDLQVNYGYTF. The CDR3 DNA reads as TGTGCCACCAGCAGAGACCTACAGGTTAACTATGGCTACACCTTC.

The chain joins TRBV28 to TRBJ1-2, with D uncertain. This CDR3 spans 12 amino acids. Germline CDR1 and CDR2: MDHEN and SYDVKM. V lost 0 bases, J lost 8 bases, and 7 bases lay in between. CDR3 protein: CASSLWTMGYTF. In DNA, the CDR3 is TGTGCCAGCAGTTTATGGACCATGGGCTACACCTTC.

This clone occurred a few times. The chain uses TRBV6-1 and TRBJ1-5; D may be TRBD1 (6 bases). Germline CDR1 reads MNHNS; CDR2 reads SASEGT. The CDR3 spans 14 residues. The V end lost 6 bases, the J end lost 4 bases, and 13 bases lay between the germline ends. The CDR3 loop is CASRAGAGNQPQHF. CDR3 DNA: TGTGCCAGCAGGGCGGGGGCAGGGAATCAGCCCCAGCATTTT.

The chain employs TRBV2 and TRBJ1-3; D possibly corresponds to TRBD1 (6 bases). Germline-derived CDR1 and CDR2 are SNHLY and FYNNEI. The V gene lost 5 bases and the J gene lost 4 bases, with 15 bases spanning the gap. The CDR3 sequence is 15 residues long. This CDR3 is CASSYRDIKGNTIYF. DNA for the CDR3: TGTGCCAGCAGTTACCGGGACATTAAGGGAAACACCATATATTTT.

The genes are TRBV10-1 and TRBJ2-2; 8 nucleotides align to TRBD2. The CDR3 length is 13 residues. The germline V gene has CDR1 WNHNN and CDR2 SYGVQD (reference sequence). V gave up 6 bases and J gave up 6 bases; unmatched junction bases: 3. CDR3 protein: CASRREGAGELFF. The CDR3 DNA is TGCGCCAGCAGACGGGAGGGCGCCGGGGAGCTGTTTTTT.

The rearrangement uses TRBV15 and TRBJ1-1; no clear D gene. V dropped 1 base and J dropped 0 bases, with 9 bases sitting between them. Germline V gene lookup returns CDR1 LNHNV and CDR2 YYDKDF (reference sequence). This CDR3 spans 15 amino acids. In DNA, the CDR3 is TGTGCCACCAGCAGAGCGCAAAGCATGAACACTGAAGCTTTCTTT. Translated, it gives CATSRAQSMNTEAFF.

This clone has just a few counts. The same CDR3 is also encoded by other DNA sequences in this sample. The rearrangement uses TRBV11-2 and TRBJ2-1; perhaps TRBD2 as D (5 bases). Trimming pared 0 bases from V and 8 bases from J, leaving 11 bases between. Germline V gives CDR1 SGHAT, CDR2 FQNNGV. This CDR3 is built from 14 residues. CDR3 nucleotides: TGTGCCAGCAGCTTAGATCCGGGGTACGATGAGCAGTTCTTC. This translates into CASSLDPGYDEQFF.

In its sample, this clone was seen a few times. This chain links TRBV4-3 with TRBJ2-1; TRBD2 matches at 7 bases. V gave up 1 base and J gave up 0 bases; unmatched junction bases: 6. CDR1 is LGHNA and CDR2 is YSLEER in the germline V gene. This CDR3 has 17 amino acids. Here the CDR3 reads CASSQALWDYSYNEQFF. The CDR3 DNA reads TGCGCCAGCAGCCAAGCTTTATGGGACTACTCCTACAATGAGCAGTTCTTC.

This clone was found once. The V call is TRBV6-1, the J call TRBJ2-7; 7 positions match TRBD2. The CDR3 is made up of 15 amino acids. CDR1 is MNHNS and CDR2 is SASEGT in the germline V gene. V gave up 4 bases and J gave up 4 bases; unmatched junction bases: 10. The CDR3 nucleotides are TGTGCCAGCAGTGTAGGTTGGGGAGGGGAGTACGAGCAGTACTTC. Encoded protein: CASSVGWGGEYEQYF.

The chain combines TRBV20-1 with TRBJ2-5; the D is unclear. CDR3 size: 10 residues. Per the germline V gene, CDR1 is DFQATT and CDR2 is SNEGSKA (reference sequence). The CDR3 DNA reads as TGCGGAATTAGTAAGAAGACCCAGTACTTC. Translation gives CGISKKTQYF.

Comment on this clone: Other DNA variants within this sample encode the same CDR3. The chain links TRBV5-1 to TRBJ2-2; D remains ambiguous. Trimming removed 0 bases from V and 2 bases from J, with 5 bases in between. This CDR3 contains 14 residues. CDR1 is SGHRS, CDR2 YFSETQ, per germline. The CDR3 spells CASSLALNTGELFF. DNA for the CDR3: TGCGCCAGCAGCTTGGCACTTAACACCGGGGAGCTGTTTTTT.

The V call is TRBV5-6, the J call TRBJ2-5, with TRBD1 identical over 8 bases. With 0 bases clipped from V and 0 bases from J, the junction kept 4 bases outside the gene matches. The CDR3 consists of 16 residues. CDR1 and CDR2 (germline): SGHDT, YYEEEE. The CDR3 coding sequence is TGTGCCAGCAGCTTGGGTAAGACAGGGGACCAAGAGACCCAGTACTTC. Its protein product is CASSLGKTGDQETQYF.

The J gene is TRBJ2-5, the V gene TRBV28, with D perhaps TRBD2 (6 bases). The V gene lost 5 bases and the J gene lost 0 bases, with 7 bases spanning the gap. CDR3 length: 13 amino acids. Germline assignment: CDR1 MDHEN and CDR2 SYDVKM. The CDR3 reads CASSAGYQETQYF. The DNA of the CDR3 is TGTGCCAGCAGTGCGGGATACCAAGAGACCCAGTACTTC.

The chain joins TRBV23-1 to TRBJ1-5; D is unclear. TRBV23-1 is an open reading frame whose function is uncertain. The CDR3 consists of 12 residues. Trimming took off 4 bases at V and 9 bases at J, with 10 bases between the two ends. DNA for the CDR3: TGCGCCAGCAGTCCAACCCAATGGCCCCAGCATTTT. The encoded protein is CASSPTQWPQHF.

This clone was seen a single time. The V gene is TRBV29-1, the J gene TRBJ1-1; the D gene is possibly TRBD1 (6 bases). V shed 5 bases and J shed 0 bases, with 16 bases lying between them. The V gene's germline CDR1 is SQVTM and CDR2 ANQGSEA. This CDR3 has 15 amino acids. CDR3 sequence (DNA): TGCAGCGTTACAAAGCCACAGGGACTGAACACTGAAGCTTTCTTT. It is translated as CSVTKPQGLNTEAFF. The complete variable domain, with remaining parts taken from reference TRBV29-1 and TRBJ1-1, reads SAVISQKPSRDICQRGTSLTIQCQVDSQVTMMFWYRQQPGQSLTLIATANQGSEATYESGFVIDKFPISRPNLTFSTLTVSNMSPEDSSIYLCSVTKPQGLNTEAFFGQGTRLTVV.

In this sample, this clone turned up a few times. This rearrangement joins TRBV16 to TRBJ1-2; no firm D call. Per germline, CDR1 KGHSY and CDR2 FQNENV. This CDR3 comprises 14 residues. V was shortened by 2 bases and J by 0 bases, with 7 bases between the two germline ends. The CDR3 DNA is TGTGCCAGCAGCCAAGAAGGGCCTAACTATGGCTACACCTTC. It codes for CASSQEGPNYGYTF.

The chain is built from TRBV7-9 and TRBJ2-3, with TRBD1 matching 10 bases. Per germline, CDR1 SEHNR and CDR2 FQNEAQ (reference sequence). V lost 1 base and J lost 4; bases outside the gene matches: 5. The CDR3 is 16 amino acids. The CDR3 nucleotides are TGTGCCAGCAGCTTAGGGGACAGGGGTATCGCAGATACGCAGTATTTT. It specifies CASSLGDRGIADTQYF.

This sequence joins TRBV10-3 and TRBJ2-7, with D possibly matching TRBD2 (6 bases). V lost 10 bases and J lost 6, with 16 bases in between. This CDR3 is built from 12 residues. CDR1 is ENHRY, CDR2 SYGVKD, per germline. CDR3 sequence reads: CATGTRNSEQYF. The CDR3 DNA is TGTGCCACCGGGACTCGAAATAGCGAGCAGTACTTC.

The table lists this clone with a few counts. The rearrangement joins TRBV7-9 to TRBJ2-7, with 7 positions matching TRBD1. J gave up 4 bases and V 4 bases, and 13 bases lay outside the gene matches. The CDR3 covers 16 residues. Germline V gene sequence: CDR1 SEHNR, CDR2 FQNEAQ (reference sequence). The CDR3 sequence is CASSSSLRTGSYEQYF. DNA for the CDR3: TGTGCCAGCAGCTCGTCCCTGCGGACAGGAAGTTACGAGCAGTACTTC.

This clone was seen a few times. This chain links TRBV5-4 with TRBJ2-3, with 12 positions matching TRBD2. Losses at the gene ends were 4 bases for V and 5 bases for J; bases not matched to a gene: 8. Looked up from germline, CDR1 is SGHNT and CDR2 is YYREEE (reference sequence). The CDR3 length is 16 residues. The CDR3 sequence: CASSPTSGRWGDTQYF. The CDR3 DNA sequence: TGTGCCAGCAGCCCGACTAGCGGGAGATGGGGAGATACGCAGTATTTT.

At least ten counts were recorded for this clone. The chain joins TRBV5-4 to TRBJ2-3; 9 bases map to TRBD2. The V and J ends lost 0 bases and 1 base, in that order; junction bases with no gene match: 0. This CDR3 has 15 residues. Germline CDR1 reads SGHNT; CDR2 reads YYREEE (reference sequence). The CDR3 here is CASSLGTSGTDTQYF. The CDR3 bases are TGTGCCAGCAGCTTGGGGACTAGCGGCACAGATACGCAGTATTTT.

The rearrangement links TRBV6-6 to TRBJ2-1; D may be TRBD1 (6 bases). Looked up from germline, CDR1 is MNHNY and CDR2 is SVGAGI (reference sequence). The CDR3 is 13 residues long. The V end lost 2 bases, the J end lost 5 bases, and 7 bases lay between the germline ends. The CDR3 nucleotides are TGTGCCAGCAGTTACGACAGGCACAATGAGCAGTTCTTC. As protein: CASSYDRHNEQFF.

This chain connects TRBV5-5 to TRBJ1-4; TRBD1 is a possible D gene (6 bases). Germline values: CDR1 SGHKS, CDR2 YYEKEE (reference sequence). V shed 1 base and J shed 4 bases, with 11 bases lying between them. There are 15 residues in the CDR3. The CDR3 loop is CASSLRGSVNEKLFF. In DNA form, the CDR3 reads TGTGCCAGCAGCTTGAGGGGGTCGGTTAATGAAAAACTGTTTTTT. Full variable domain (remainder filled in from reference TRBV5-5 and TRBJ1-4): DAGVTQSPTHLIKTRGQQVTLRCSPISGHKSVSWYQQVLGQGPQFIFQYYEKEERGRGNFPDRFSARQFPNYSSELNVNALLLGDSALYLCASSLRGSVNEKLFFGSGTQLSVL.

This rearrangement joins TRBV28 to TRBJ1-5; TRBD1 matches at 7 bases. The length of the CDR3 is 13 residues. Germline V gives CDR1 MDHEN, CDR2 SYDVKM. Germline trimming cut 3 bases from V and 9 bases from J; bases unmatched to any gene: 5. Written as DNA, the CDR3 is TGTGCCAGCAGTTTCAGGGGGGTATCGCCCCAGCATTTT. Amino acid sequence: CASSFRGVSPQHF.

Written as DNA, the CDR3 is TGTGCCAGCAGCCTATGGACAGGGGAGTACTTC. Protein: CASSLWTGEYF. The chain recombines TRBV7-7 with TRBJ2-4; 9 positions agree with TRBD1. The J segment lost 14 bases and the V segment lost 5 bases, leaving 4 bases of the junction unmatched. Per germline, CDR1 SSHAT and CDR2 FNYEAQ (reference sequence). The length of the CDR3 is 11 residues.

This clone was seen ten or more times. This chain connects TRBV5-4 to TRBJ2-7; a possible D gene is TRBD1 (6 bases). Germline loops: CDR1 SGHNT, CDR2 YYREEE (reference sequence). This CDR3 region has 14 residues. The V and J ends lost 5 bases and 2 bases respectively, with 14 bases between them. CDR3 DNA sequence: TGTGCCAGCAGTAAGAGACAGGATCCCTACGAGCAGTACTTC. Translating gives CASSKRQDPYEQYF.